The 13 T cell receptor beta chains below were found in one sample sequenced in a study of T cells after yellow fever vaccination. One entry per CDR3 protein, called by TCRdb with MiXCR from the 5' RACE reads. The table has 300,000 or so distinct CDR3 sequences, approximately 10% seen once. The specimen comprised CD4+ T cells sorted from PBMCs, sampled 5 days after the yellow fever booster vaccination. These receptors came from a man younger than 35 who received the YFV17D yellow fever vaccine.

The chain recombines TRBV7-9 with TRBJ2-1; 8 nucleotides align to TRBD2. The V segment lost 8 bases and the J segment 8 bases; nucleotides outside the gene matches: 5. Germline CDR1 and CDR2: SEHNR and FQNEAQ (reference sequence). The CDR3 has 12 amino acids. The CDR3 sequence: CASRRGGHEQFF. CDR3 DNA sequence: TGTGCCAGCCGCCGGGGGGGCCATGAGCAGTTCTTC.

The CDR3 sequence is CASSYTNTDTQYF. CDR3 bases: TGTGCCAGCAGTTACACTAATACAGATACGCAGTATTTT. The chain couples TRBV6-5 to TRBJ2-3; D remains ambiguous. The germline CDR1 and CDR2 sequences are MNHEY and SVGAGI. Trimming removed 2 bases at V and 3 bases at J, with 6 bases between. The CDR3 is 13 residues long.

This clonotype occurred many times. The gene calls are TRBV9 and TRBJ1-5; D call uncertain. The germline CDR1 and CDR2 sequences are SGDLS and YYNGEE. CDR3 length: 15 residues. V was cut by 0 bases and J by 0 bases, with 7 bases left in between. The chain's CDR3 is CASSVDGYSNQPQHF. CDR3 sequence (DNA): TGTGCCAGCAGCGTAGATGGGTATAGCAATCAGCCCCAGCATTTT.

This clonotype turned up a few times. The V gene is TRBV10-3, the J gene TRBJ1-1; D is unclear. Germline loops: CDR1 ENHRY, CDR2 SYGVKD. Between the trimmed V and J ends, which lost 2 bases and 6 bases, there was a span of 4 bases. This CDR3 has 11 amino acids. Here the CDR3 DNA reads TGTGCCATCAGTGAGGAAGCTGAAGCTTTCTTT. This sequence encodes CAISEEAEAFF.

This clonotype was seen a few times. Here the CDR3 reads CRPTPLHF. CDR3 DNA sequence: TGCAGACCGACTCCCCTCCACTTT. The chain employs TRBV20-1 and TRBJ1-6; D is undetermined. The CDR3 extends over 8 amino acids. The germline V gene encodes CDR1 DFQATT and CDR2 SNEGSKA (reference sequence).

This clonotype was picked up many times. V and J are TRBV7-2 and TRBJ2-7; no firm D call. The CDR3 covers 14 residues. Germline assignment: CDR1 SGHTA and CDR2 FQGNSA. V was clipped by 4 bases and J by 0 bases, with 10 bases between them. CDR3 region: CASSSNPDSYEQYV. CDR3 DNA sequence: TGTGCCAGCAGCTCCAATCCCGACTCCTACGAGCAGTACGTC.

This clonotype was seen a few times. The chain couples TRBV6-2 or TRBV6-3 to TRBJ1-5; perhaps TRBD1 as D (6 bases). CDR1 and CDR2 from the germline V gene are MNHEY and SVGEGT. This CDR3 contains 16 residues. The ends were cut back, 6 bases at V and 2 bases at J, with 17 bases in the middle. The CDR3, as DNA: TGTGCCAGCAGCTTGGCCCCCAGGGGCGGCAATCAGCCCCAGCATTTT. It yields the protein CASSLAPRGGNQPQHF.

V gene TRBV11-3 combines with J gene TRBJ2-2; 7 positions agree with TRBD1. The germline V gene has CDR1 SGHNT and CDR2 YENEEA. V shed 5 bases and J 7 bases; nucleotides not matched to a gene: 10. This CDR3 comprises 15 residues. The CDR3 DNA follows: TGTGCCAGCAGCCCGGGGCAGGGGGAAGACGGGGAGCTGTTTTTT. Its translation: CASSPGQGEDGELFF.

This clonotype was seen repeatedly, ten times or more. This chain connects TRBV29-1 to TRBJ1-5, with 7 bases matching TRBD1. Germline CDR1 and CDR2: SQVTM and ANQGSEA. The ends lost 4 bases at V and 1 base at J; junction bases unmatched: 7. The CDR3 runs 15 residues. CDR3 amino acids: CSVAMGTASNQPQHF. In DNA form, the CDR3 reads TGCAGCGTTGCTATGGGGACAGCCAGCAATCAGCCCCAGCATTTT.

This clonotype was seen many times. CDR3 sequence reads: CASTDMDFAETDTQYF. CDR3 in DNA: TGTGCCAGCACCGATATGGACTTCGCCGAGACAGATACGCAGTATTTT. The chain combines TRBV28 with TRBJ2-3; maybe TRBD2 (5 bases). The CDR3 has 16 amino acids. The germline CDR1 and CDR2 sequences are MDHEN and SYDVKM. Trimming left V 7 bases short and J 3 bases short, with 20 bases between.

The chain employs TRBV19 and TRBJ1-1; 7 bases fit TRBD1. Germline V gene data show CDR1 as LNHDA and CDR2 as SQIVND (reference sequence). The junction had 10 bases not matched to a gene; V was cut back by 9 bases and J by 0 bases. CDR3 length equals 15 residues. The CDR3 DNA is TGTGCCAGCGGGCCCACCGGGACAGTGAACACTGAAGCTTTCTTT. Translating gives CASGPTGTVNTEAFF.

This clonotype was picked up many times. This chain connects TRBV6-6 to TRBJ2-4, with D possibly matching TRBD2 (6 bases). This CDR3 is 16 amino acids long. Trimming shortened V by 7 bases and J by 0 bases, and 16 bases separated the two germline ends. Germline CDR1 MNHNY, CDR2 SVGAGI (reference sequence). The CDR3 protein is CASTLLTGVAKNIQYF. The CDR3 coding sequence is TGTGCCAGCACGCTATTAACGGGGGTAGCCAAAAACATTCAGTACTTC.

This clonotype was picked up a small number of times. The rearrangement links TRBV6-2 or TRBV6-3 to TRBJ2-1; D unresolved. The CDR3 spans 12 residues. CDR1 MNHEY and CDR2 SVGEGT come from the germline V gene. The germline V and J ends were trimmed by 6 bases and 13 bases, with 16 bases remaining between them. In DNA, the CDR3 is TGTGCCAGCAGCCGCCCAGGTGGCATCCAGTTCTTC. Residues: CASSRPGGIQFF.